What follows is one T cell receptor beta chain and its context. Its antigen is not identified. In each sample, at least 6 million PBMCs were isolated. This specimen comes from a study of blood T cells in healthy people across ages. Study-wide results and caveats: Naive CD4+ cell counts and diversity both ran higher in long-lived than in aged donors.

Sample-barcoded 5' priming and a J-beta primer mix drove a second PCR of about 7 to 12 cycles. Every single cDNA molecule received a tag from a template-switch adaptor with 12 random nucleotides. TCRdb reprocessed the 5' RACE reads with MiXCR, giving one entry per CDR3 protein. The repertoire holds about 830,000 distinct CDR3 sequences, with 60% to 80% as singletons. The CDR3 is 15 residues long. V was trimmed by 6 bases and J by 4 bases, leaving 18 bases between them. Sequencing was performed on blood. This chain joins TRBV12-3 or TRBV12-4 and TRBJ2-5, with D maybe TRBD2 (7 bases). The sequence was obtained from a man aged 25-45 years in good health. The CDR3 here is CASRGWGGVRETQYF. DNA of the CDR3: TGTGCCAGCAGGGGTTGGGGGGGCGTCCGAGAGACCCAGTACTTC.